The 24 T cell receptor beta chains in this list originate from one sample, sequenced in a study of OX40 agonist ivuxolimab in advanced cancers. Profiling relied on immunoSEQ multiplex PCR, and the TCRdb table lists in-frame clones only, not all of them. The sample lists tens of thousands of clones, roughly nine tenths occurring once. This specimen was CD4+ or CD8+ T cells sorted from blood, taken in a trial of the OX40 agonist ivuxolimab. These receptors all come from an adult with an advanced solid tumor such as melanoma, head and neck, liver or kidney cancer.

There are a few counts of this clone. The chain has TRBV5-1 and TRBJ1-1; D is undetermined. CDR1 and CDR2 from the germline V gene are SGHRS and YFSETQ. The CDR3 contains 14 residues. The V and J ends lost 6 bases and 0 bases respectively, with 12 bases between them. CDR3 protein: CASTMGGLNTEAFF. In DNA, the CDR3 is TGCGCCAGCACAATGGGCGGACTGAACACTGAAGCTTTCTTT.

V is TRBV5-4 and J is TRBJ1-1; TRBD1 aligns across 8 bases. This CDR3 spans 15 amino acids. V dropped 4 bases and J dropped 1; count of bases not matched to a gene: 6. The germline V gene has CDR1 SGHNT and CDR2 YYREEE (reference sequence). DNA for the CDR3: TGTGCCAGCAGCGGGCGGACAGGGCCGAACACTGAAGCTTTCTTT. Amino acids: CASSGRTGPNTEAFF.

This chain connects TRBV30 to TRBJ1-2; no clear D gene. Germline loops: CDR1 GTSNPN, CDR2 SVGIG (reference sequence). Trimming pared 4 bases from V and 8 bases from J, leaving 17 bases between. The CDR3 totals 13 residues. The CDR3 DNA follows: TGTGCCTGGACCCTAACGGGGTTGGGAGGCTACACCTTC. Translation gives CAWTLTGLGGYTF. The entire variable domain, with the rest obtained from reference TRBV30 and TRBJ1-2, is as follows: SQTIHQWPATLVQPVGSPLSLECTVEGTSNPNLYWYRQAAGRGLQLLFYSVGIGQISSEVPQNLSASRPQDRQFILSSKKLLLSDSGFYLCAWTLTGLGGYTFGSGTRLTVV.

J is TRBJ2-5 and V is TRBV11-2, with TRBD2 identical over 9 bases. Per the germline V gene, CDR1 is SGHAT and CDR2 is FQNNGV. The CDR3 runs 16 residues. The ends lost 2 bases at V and 5 bases at J; junction bases unmatched: 9. CDR3 sequence (DNA): TGTGCCAGCAGCTTAATGGCTAGCGGGACTTCGGAGACCCAGTACTTC. Its protein product is CASSLMASGTSETQYF.

The rearrangement uses TRBV27 and TRBJ2-3; D might be TRBD2 (5 bases). The germline gives CDR1 MNHEY, CDR2 SMNVEV (reference sequence). The CDR3 runs 15 residues. Trimming shortened V by 8 bases and J by 2 bases, and 17 bases separated the two germline ends. CDR3 residues: CASRDLGSPTDTQYF. The CDR3 DNA reads as TGTGCCAGCCGTGATTTAGGGAGTCCCACAGATACGCAGTATTTT.

The genes are TRBV4-1 and TRBJ1-3; 7 bases line up with TRBD1. Germline CDR1 is MGHRA and CDR2 is YSYEKL. V dropped 0 bases and J dropped 1; count of bases not matched to a gene: 6. This CDR3 comprises 17 residues. The CDR3 loop reads CASSQDPRQGSGNTIYF. In DNA, the CDR3 is TGCGCCAGCAGCCAAGACCCACGACAGGGTTCTGGAAACACCATATATTTT.

This chain uses TRBV10-3 with TRBJ1-2; D is ambiguous. V was shortened by 5 bases and J by 0 bases, with 16 bases between the two germline ends. There are 16 residues in the CDR3. Germline values: CDR1 ENHRY, CDR2 SYGVKD. The CDR3 loop reads CAISSSLGLSNYGYTF. CDR3 sequence (DNA): TGTGCCATCAGTTCATCGTTGGGCCTCTCTAACTATGGCTACACCTTC.

V usage is TRBV15 and J usage is TRBJ2-7; possible D gene TRBD1, 6 bases. The CDR3 covers 16 residues. Looked up from germline, CDR1 is LNHNV and CDR2 is YYDKDF (reference sequence). Trimming stripped 0 bases from V and 6 bases from J, with 18 bases between. The CDR3 coding sequence is TGTGCCACCAGCAGAGAAAGGGGACAAGTAGGGAGCGAGCAGTACTTC. Translation: CATSRERGQVGSEQYF.

A single count supports this clone. The J gene is TRBJ1-4, the V gene TRBV10-2, with D uncertain. V was cut by 0 bases and J by 8 bases, with 7 bases left in between. Germline V CDR1 and CDR2: WSHSY, SAAADI. The CDR3 extends over 13 amino acids. This chain's CDR3 is CASSESINEKLFF. As DNA, the CDR3 is TGCGCCAGCAGTGAGTCGATCAACGAAAAACTGTTTTTT.

The CDR3 region has the DNA TGCGCCAGCAGCCAAGATCCTCTCTCTGGAAACACCATATATTTT. Translation: CASSQDPLSGNTIYF. V usage is TRBV4-1 and J usage is TRBJ1-3; unclear D gene. The CDR3 has 15 residues. Germline CDR1 and CDR2: MGHRA and YSYEKL. Trimming cost V 0 bases and J 0 bases, with 6 bases left between them.

This rearrangement joins TRBV7-2 to TRBJ1-2; the D gene is possibly TRBD1 (5 bases). This CDR3 has 16 residues. Trimming cost V 2 bases and J 3 bases, with 16 bases left between them. Germline V lookup: CDR1 SGHTA, CDR2 FQGNSA. CDR3 sequence reads: CASSLNSMAGYYGYTF. CDR3 sequence (DNA): TGTGCCAGCAGCTTAAATTCAATGGCAGGGTACTATGGCTACACCTTC. Full variable domain (outside the CDR3, taken from reference TRBV7-2 and TRBJ1-2): GAGVSQSPSNKVTEKGKDVELRCDPISGHTALYWYRQSLGQGLEFLIYFQGNSAPDKSGLPSDRFSAERTGGSVSTLTIQRTQQEDSAVYLCASSLNSMAGYYGYTFGSGTRLTVV.

The J gene is TRBJ1-3, the V gene TRBV4-2, with D possibly matching TRBD1 (6 bases). Germline V gene sequence: CDR1 LGHNA, CDR2 YNFKEQ. V lost 4 bases to trimming and J lost 2 bases, with 15 bases between them. The CDR3 is 16 residues long. The CDR3 here is CASSPEGGNAGNTIYF. The CDR3 bases are TGTGCCAGCAGCCCGGAAGGGGGGAACGCTGGAAACACCATATATTTT.

This chain uses TRBV11-2 with TRBJ2-7; 7 bases fit TRBD2. J gave up 5 bases and V 2 bases, and 12 bases lay outside the gene matches. Germline assignment: CDR1 SGHAT and CDR2 FQNNGV. The CDR3 runs 16 residues. CDR3 sequence (DNA): TGTGCCAGCAGCTTACGGGTGGGAGCGGGAACCCACGAGCAGTACTTC. It encodes CASSLRVGAGTHEQYF.

The CDR3 nucleotides read TGTGCCAGCAGCTTGCAGGGTCCGGTTGACTATGGCTACACCTTC. Translated: CASSLQGPVDYGYTF. J is TRBJ1-2 and V is TRBV5-4, with D perhaps matching TRBD1 (5 bases). V was clipped by 1 base and J by 3 bases, with 13 bases between them. The CDR3 has 15 residues. The V gene's germline CDR1 is SGHNT and CDR2 YYREEE (reference sequence). Supplemented by reference TRBV5-4 and TRBJ1-2, the full variable domain reads ETGVTQSPTHLIKTRGQQVTLRCSSQSGHNTVSWYQQALGQGPQFIFQYYREEENGRGNFPPRFSGLQFPNYSSELNVNALELDDSALYLCASSLQGPVDYGYTFGSGTRLTVV.

Points on this clone: One junction end does not reproduce the germline sequence, and a read error may be involved. The J gene is TRBJ2-7, the V gene TRBV5-1; TRBD2 might be the D (6 bases). The CDR3 length is 14 residues. CDR1 and CDR2 (germline): SGHRS, YFSETQ. CDR3: CANSSGLHGVEQYF. Here the CDR3 DNA reads TGCGCCAACAGCTCGGGACTCCACGGGGTGGAGCAGTACTTC.

This chain uses TRBV4-3 with TRBJ2-7; tentatively, D is TRBD1 (6 bases). The CDR3 runs to 15 residues. Germline V gives CDR1 LGHNA, CDR2 YSLEER. With 6 bases removed from V and 0 bases from J, the gap between germline ends came to 15 bases. This chain's CDR3 is CASRRDRLSSYEQYF. For the CDR3, the DNA is TGCGCCAGCAGACGCGACAGGTTAAGCTCCTACGAGCAGTACTTC.

This chain uses TRBV7-2 with TRBJ2-1; perhaps D is TRBD1 or TRBD2 (5 bases each). The CDR3 contains 13 residues. The V gene lost 4 bases and the J gene lost 12 bases, with 16 bases spanning the gap. From germline, CDR1 is SGHTA and CDR2 FQGNSA. This CDR3 is CASSSQNGGRQFF. The CDR3 nucleotides are TGTGCCAGCAGCTCACAGAATGGGGGTAGGCAGTTCTTC.

The V call is TRBV5-4, the J call TRBJ1-1; possibly TRBD1 for D (6 bases). V was shortened by 6 bases and J by 5 bases, with 17 bases between the two germline ends. The CDR3 is made up of 14 amino acids. The germline V gene encodes CDR1 SGHNT and CDR2 YYREEE (reference sequence). The CDR3 spells CASTLWGAGTEAFF. CDR3 bases: TGTGCCAGCACCCTATGGGGGGCTGGTACTGAAGCTTTCTTT.

This clone occurred once. This rearrangement joins TRBV9 to TRBJ1-2; no reliable D call. Between the trimmed V and J ends, which lost 4 bases and 8 bases, there was a span of 12 bases. CDR1 SGDLS and CDR2 YYNGEE come from the germline V gene. The CDR3 runs to 12 residues. CDR3 region: CASSRHLEGYTF. The CDR3 DNA is TGTGCCAGCAGCCGTCATCTAGAGGGCTACACCTTC.

This chain connects TRBV19 to TRBJ1-3, with D possibly being TRBD1 (6 bases). The germline V gene has CDR1 LNHDA and CDR2 SQIVND (reference sequence). Deletions cut 8 bases from V and 9 bases from J, with 23 bases between. The CDR3 is made up of 15 amino acids. The DNA for the CDR3 is TGTGCCAGTGGCGGGACACCAGGTCTGAGGGGCACCATATATTTT. Residues: CASGGTPGLRGTIYF.

As regards this clone: Other DNA sequences of this sample code for an identical CDR3. The chain employs TRBV5-4 and TRBJ2-5, with D unresolved. Germline V gene data show CDR1 as SGHNT and CDR2 as YYREEE (reference sequence). This CDR3 has 12 amino acids. Deletions cut 0 bases from V and 5 bases from J, with 5 bases between. CDR3 sequence (DNA): TGTGCCAGCAGCTTGGTAGGTGAGACCCAGTACTTC. Translated, it gives CASSLVGETQYF.

The chain uses TRBV28 and TRBJ2-1; possible D gene TRBD1, 6 bases. The CDR3 is 17 residues long. Germline CDR1 and CDR2: MDHEN and SYDVKM. Trimming took off 5 bases at V and 0 bases at J, with 17 bases between the two ends. The CDR3 DNA reads TGTGCCAGCAGTCAAGGGGGACACCTTATCTCCTACAATGAGCAGTTCTTC. Translating it yields CASSQGGHLISYNEQFF.

J is TRBJ1-1 and V is TRBV7-9; D perhaps matches TRBD1 (6 bases). V lost 5 bases to trimming and J lost 1 base, with 8 bases between them. The CDR3 extends over 13 amino acids. The germline CDR1 and CDR2 sequences are SEHNR and FQNEAQ (reference sequence). CDR3 bases: TGTGCCAGCAGCCTCAGGGGGAACACTGAAGCTTTCTTT. Its translation: CASSLRGNTEAFF.

This clone was counted only a few times. DNA of the CDR3: TGTGCCAGCAGTAACGGTGGCGAGCAGTACTTC. Its protein is CASSNGGEQYF. V usage is TRBV6-5 and J usage is TRBJ2-7; no clear D gene. Trimming removed 5 bases at V and 6 bases at J, with 8 bases between. CDR3 length: 11 amino acids. Germline lookup yields CDR1 MNHEY and CDR2 SVGAGI.